What follows are 20 T cell receptor beta chains derived from one specimen sequenced in a study of cytomegalovirus exposure and HLA in healthy donors. The PCR contained 60 Vbeta and 13 Jbeta primers. The protocol was immunoSEQ multiplex PCR, while the TCRdb copy is restricted to in-frame clones and leaves out a portion. The data contain around 110,000 clones, around 85% of them singletons. Source material: PBMCs. Source of these receptors: a man aged 55 to 69 in good health and CMV-seronegative.

The rearrangement joins TRBV5-1 to TRBJ1-1; no definite D call. The CDR3 is 13 amino acids. Germline V gives CDR1 SGHRS, CDR2 YFSETQ. Between the trimmed V and J ends, which lost 4 bases and 7 bases, there was a span of 14 bases. The CDR3 region is CASSEGLAHEAFF. The CDR3 DNA sequence: TGCGCCAGCAGCGAGGGTTTGGCACATGAAGCTTTCTTT.

This sequence joins TRBV19 and TRBJ1-2, with D perhaps TRBD1 (5 bases). Germline CDR1 is LNHDA and CDR2 is SQIVND (reference sequence). Trimming left V 7 bases short and J 8 bases short, with 17 bases between. CDR3 length equals 13 residues. CDR3 sequence (DNA): TGTGCCAGTAACCCGGGGACTCAGCGGGGCTACACCTTC. Amino acids: CASNPGTQRGYTF.

The chain links TRBV7-2 to TRBJ2-5; D might be TRBD2 (7 bases). The germline V gene encodes CDR1 SGHTA and CDR2 FQGNSA. V lost 5 bases to trimming and J lost 5 bases, with 21 bases between them. There are 16 residues in the CDR3. CDR3: CASSRPGGGGRETQYF. The CDR3 DNA follows: TGTGCCAGCAGCCGACCGGGGGGCGGGGGACGGGAGACCCAGTACTTC. Together with reference TRBV7-2 and TRBJ2-5, the CDR3 gives the full variable domain: GAGVSQSPSNKVTEKGKDVELRCDPISGHTALYWYRQSLGQGLEFLIYFQGNSAPDKSGLPSDRFSAERTGGSVSTLTIQRTQQEDSAVYLCASSRPGGGGRETQYFGPGTRLLVL.

The CDR3 is CASSLSGGSYNEQFF. DNA of the CDR3: TGTGCCAGCAGCTTGTCAGGGGGGTCCTACAATGAGCAGTTCTTC. V usage is TRBV7-2 and J usage is TRBJ2-1; D perhaps matches TRBD1 (7 bases). This CDR3 is built from 15 residues. Germline V gene sequence: CDR1 SGHTA, CDR2 FQGNSA. V dropped 3 bases and J dropped 1 base, with 10 bases sitting between them. Variable domain in full (rest from reference TRBV7-2 and TRBJ2-1): GAGVSQSPSNKVTEKGKDVELRCDPISGHTALYWYRQSLGQGLEFLIYFQGNSAPDKSGLPSDRFSAERTGGSVSTLTIQRTQQEDSAVYLCASSLSGGSYNEQFFGPGTRLTVL.

This clone is a singleton in its sample. Additional DNA sequences in this sample encode the identical CDR3. This chain links TRBV6-5 with TRBJ2-1; possibly TRBD1 for D (6 bases). The CDR3 is made up of 15 amino acids. Germline assignment: CDR1 MNHEY and CDR2 SVGAGI. V was pared by 5 bases and J by 0 bases, with 11 bases between. The CDR3 loop is CASSPDRSSYNEQFF. Written as DNA, the CDR3 is TGTGCCAGCAGTCCCGACAGGAGCTCCTACAATGAGCAGTTCTTC.

The sample holds a few counts of this clone. The gene calls are TRBV5-1 and TRBJ2-1, with TRBD2 as a possible D gene (5 bases). The CDR3 is 14 residues long. V gave up 1 base and J gave up 7 bases, with 12 bases separating them. In germline, CDR1 is SGHRS, CDR2 YFSETQ. The CDR3 DNA follows: TGCGCCAGCAGCTTGCCCGGGGTGCGTAATGAGCAGTTCTTC. It yields the protein CASSLPGVRNEQFF.

The rearrangement uses TRBV27 and TRBJ1-3; D unclear. Germline loops: CDR1 MNHEY, CDR2 SMNVEV (reference sequence). This CDR3 is built from 13 residues. V lost 0 bases and J 4 bases, leaving 4 bases between the germline ends. The CDR3 region is CASSLSQGNTIYF. For the CDR3, the DNA is TGTGCCAGCAGTTTATCGCAGGGAAACACCATATATTTT.

This chain uses TRBV28 with TRBJ1-1, with D unclear. The germline CDR1 and CDR2 sequences are MDHEN and SYDVKM. V dropped 1 base and J dropped 11 bases, with 11 bases sitting between them. CDR3 length equals 12 residues. CDR3 bases: TGTGCCAGCAGTTTATTCGGGGAGGTGGCTTTCTTT. Its translation: CASSLFGEVAFF.

This clone came up a few times. V gene TRBV7-2 combines with J gene TRBJ2-1; D perhaps matches TRBD2 (7 bases). The CDR3 has 15 residues. Per germline, CDR1 SGHTA and CDR2 FQGNSA. Trimming pared 0 bases from V and 7 bases from J, leaving 13 bases between. The chain's CDR3 is CASSLAWGGGNEQFF. CDR3 coding DNA: TGTGCCAGCAGCTTAGCGTGGGGGGGCGGGAATGAGCAGTTCTTC.

This chain uses TRBV6-5 with TRBJ2-5; TRBD1 agrees at 8 bases. This CDR3 is 16 amino acids long. Germline V gene sequence: CDR1 MNHEY, CDR2 SVGAGI. The junction had 6 bases not matched to a gene; V was cut back by 2 bases and J by 1 base. The CDR3 here is CASSYGHQGAQETQYF. CDR3 DNA sequence: TGTGCCAGCAGTTACGGTCATCAGGGGGCCCAAGAGACCCAGTACTTC.

In its sample, this clone was seen once. The V and J genes are TRBV7-2 and TRBJ1-5, with TRBD1 identical over 10 bases. CDR3 length: 14 residues. V was pared by 4 bases and J by 6 bases, with 3 bases of the junction left unmatched. The germline gives CDR1 SGHTA, CDR2 FQGNSA. CDR3 loop: CASSSDRGLQPQHF. CDR3 DNA: TGTGCCAGCAGCTCTGACAGGGGGCTTCAGCCCCAGCATTTT.

This chain uses TRBV7-2 with TRBJ2-5; the match to TRBD1 covers 11 bases. Germline values: CDR1 SGHTA, CDR2 FQGNSA. This CDR3 has 17 residues. The V and J ends lost 5 bases and 4 bases, in that order; junction bases with no gene match: 12. The CDR3 sequence is CASSLLRGTGGGETQYF. In nucleotides, the CDR3 is TGTGCCAGCAGCCTCCTCCGAGGGACAGGGGGAGGAGAGACCCAGTACTTC.

Details on this clone: The identical CDR3 is also encoded by other nucleotide sequences in the sample. This rearrangement joins TRBV14 to TRBJ1-2; possible D gene TRBD1, 5 bases. Trimming cost V 5 bases and J 7 bases, with 17 bases left between them. The CDR3 runs to 14 residues. Germline V lookup: CDR1 SGHDN, CDR2 FVKESK. CDR3: CASSLQPGVGGYTF. CDR3 coding DNA: TGTGCCAGCAGCTTGCAACCGGGGGTCGGTGGCTACACCTTC.

This chain uses TRBV5-1 with TRBJ1-4; no clear D gene. The CDR3 contains 13 residues. V was cut by 0 bases and J by 8 bases, with 8 bases left in between. Germline values: CDR1 SGHRS, CDR2 YFSETQ. The CDR3 spells CASSLADREKLFF. The CDR3 DNA is TGCGCCAGCAGCTTGGCCGATCGGGAAAAACTGTTTTTT.

The chain links TRBV5-1 to TRBJ1-1, with a possible D match to TRBD1 (6 bases). This CDR3 contains 15 residues. The V end lost 4 bases, the J end lost 4 bases, and 17 bases lay between the germline ends. The germline CDR1 and CDR2 sequences are SGHRS and YFSETQ. This CDR3 reads CASSRRTAGGTEAFF. CDR3 in DNA: TGCGCCAGCAGCAGACGGACAGCGGGGGGCACTGAAGCTTTCTTT.

This chain links TRBV18 with TRBJ1-5; 8 bases agree with TRBD1. The CDR3 is 16 amino acids. The V and J ends lost 2 bases and 0 bases, in that order; junction bases with no gene match: 3. Germline V CDR1 and CDR2: KGHSH, LQKENI. In DNA, the CDR3 is TGTGCCAGCTCACCAATGGGACAGGATAGCAATCAGCCCCAGCATTTT. Its translation is CASSPMGQDSNQPQHF.

The chain employs TRBV7-2 and TRBJ1-3; D gene uncertain. CDR1 is SGHTA, CDR2 FQGNSA, per germline. The CDR3 loop spans 16 amino acids. Trimming shortened V by 0 bases and J by 1 base, and 10 bases separated the two germline ends. Here the CDR3 DNA reads TGTGCCAGCAGCTTAGCTACAGCAGGTTCTGGAAACACCATATATTTT. It is translated as CASSLATAGSGNTIYF.

The genes are TRBV6-4 and TRBJ2-1; TRBD2 matches at 9 bases. CDR3 length: 15 amino acids. V was pared by 4 bases and J by 7 bases, with 8 bases of the junction left unmatched. CDR1 and CDR2 (germline): MRHNA, SNTAGT. The CDR3, as DNA: TGTGCCAGCAGTGTTGGGGCGGGGGGGCTTAATGAGCAGTTCTTC. Translated, it gives CASSVGAGGLNEQFF.

The J gene is TRBJ2-7, the V gene TRBV27, with a possible D match to TRBD1 (5 bases). This CDR3 contains 13 residues. V was trimmed by 5 bases and J by 2 bases, leaving 10 bases between them. Germline values: CDR1 MNHEY, CDR2 SMNVEV (reference sequence). The CDR3 nucleotides read TGTGCCAGCAGTCGAGACAGCACCTACGAGCAGTACTTC. This gives the protein CASSRDSTYEQYF.

J is TRBJ2-7 and V is TRBV6-6, with D unclear. Trimming removed 3 bases at V and 0 bases at J, with 12 bases between. This CDR3 contains 15 residues. Germline V gene sequence: CDR1 MNHNY, CDR2 SVGAGI (reference sequence). The CDR3 DNA sequence: TGTGCCAGCAGTTATCCAGGCCGTAGCTCCTACGAGCAGTACTTC. This translates into CASSYPGRSSYEQYF.